This TCR beta chain was sequenced for a study of cytomegalovirus exposure and HLA in healthy donors. Notes on the study in general: Generally TCR sequences proved uncommon, though certain public TCRs appeared in numerous donors.

CDR1 is DFQATT, CDR2 SNEGSKA, per germline (reference sequence). The CDR3 is 11 amino acids. V lost 1 base to trimming and J lost 5 bases, with 5 bases between them. This PCR relied on a set of 60 Vbeta primers and 13 Jbeta primers. Profiled with immunoSEQ multiplex PCR; TCRdb holds only in-frame clones, not every one. The sample records about 82,000 clones, approximately 74% being singletons. Remarks on this clone: The antigen is not known.

The sample comprised PBMCs. The rearrangement links TRBV20-1 to TRBJ2-5, with a weak D call TRBD2 (5 bases). The TCR was taken from a woman aged 50 to 60 in good health and CMV-seropositive. The CDR3 spells CSARGEETQYF. The CDR3 nucleotides read TGCAGTGCTAGAGGGGAGGAGACCCAGTACTTC.